The entry below gives a single TCR beta chain sequence along with its context. This receptor's antigen is unknown. One base away there is no much larger clone; base qualities are not given. The germline V gene specifies SQVTM as CDR1 and ANQGSEA as CDR2. The CDR3 measures 12 amino acids from cysteine to phenylalanine. Only the CDR3 portion is preserved as DNA: 36 bases, with reading frame beginning at the first base. V drops 8 bases and J drops 5 bases, leaving 15 bases in between. The source of the sample is a study of breast tumors, draining lymph nodes, adjacent tissues (dated by TCRdb to the mid-2010s). About the study as a whole: In breast cancer patients, the study compared the TCR beta repertoires of tumor, adjacent nontumor tissue and axillary lymph nodes. The study was designed to assess the relationships and possible T-cell exchange between tumor, surrounding tissue and draining lymph node repertoires in human breast cancer.

Lymph node samples came from the axillary draining lymph nodes of breast cancer patients. What the authors observed across the whole study: The data were considered consistent with most tumor T cells being derived from the lymph node and subsequently expanding within tumor tissue. Rather than being directly demonstrated, the conclusion that tumor T cells originate in lymph nodes was presented as consistent with a hypothesis. In luminal-like breast cancer, tumor and nontumor tissue repertoires resembled each other significantly more than in basal-like breast cancer. T-cell repertoire diversity in tumors was found to be lower than in lymph nodes but higher than in nontumor tissue, and preferential V and J gene usage was observed.

Sequencing instrument: Illumina HiSeq 2000. TCR beta chain libraries were generated through multiplex PCR amplification. High-throughput sequencing was used to analyze the amplified TCR beta chain products. TCRdb itself trimmed the public reads at Q25 with fastp, ran MiXCR and retained productive beta chains. Entries that share a CDR3 protein sequence are merged under the most common genes and DNA. This sample holds over 200,000 distinct CDR3 sequences; less than 35% were observed only once. 3% to 4% of the sample comes from the top ten. This TCR was sampled from a female donor with breast cancer. Some clones in this sample may be carry-over from other donors' samples. The chain is assembled from TRBV29-1 and TRBJ2-5; a weak D assignment points to TRBD1 (5 bases agree). Sequenced material: axillary lymph node tissue. The sequenced DNA is TGCAGCAGCTTAGGGGTTGGGGAGACCCAGTACTTC. This translates into CSSLGVGETQYF.